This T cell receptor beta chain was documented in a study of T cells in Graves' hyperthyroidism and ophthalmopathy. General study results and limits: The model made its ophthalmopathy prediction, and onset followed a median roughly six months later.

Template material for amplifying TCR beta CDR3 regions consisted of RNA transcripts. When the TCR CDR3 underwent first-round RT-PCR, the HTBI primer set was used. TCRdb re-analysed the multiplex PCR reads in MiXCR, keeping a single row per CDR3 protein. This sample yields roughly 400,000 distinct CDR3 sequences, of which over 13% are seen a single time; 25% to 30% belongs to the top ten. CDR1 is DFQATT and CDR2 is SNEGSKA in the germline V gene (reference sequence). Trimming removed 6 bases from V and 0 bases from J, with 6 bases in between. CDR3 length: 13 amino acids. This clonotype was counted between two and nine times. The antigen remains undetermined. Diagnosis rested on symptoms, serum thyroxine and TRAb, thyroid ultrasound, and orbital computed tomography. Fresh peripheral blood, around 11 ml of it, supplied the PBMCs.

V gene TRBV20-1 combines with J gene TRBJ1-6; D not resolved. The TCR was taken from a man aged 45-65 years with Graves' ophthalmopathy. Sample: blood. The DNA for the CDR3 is TGCAGTGCGCGAAGCTCCTATAATTCACCCCTCCACTTT. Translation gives CSARSSYNSPLHF.